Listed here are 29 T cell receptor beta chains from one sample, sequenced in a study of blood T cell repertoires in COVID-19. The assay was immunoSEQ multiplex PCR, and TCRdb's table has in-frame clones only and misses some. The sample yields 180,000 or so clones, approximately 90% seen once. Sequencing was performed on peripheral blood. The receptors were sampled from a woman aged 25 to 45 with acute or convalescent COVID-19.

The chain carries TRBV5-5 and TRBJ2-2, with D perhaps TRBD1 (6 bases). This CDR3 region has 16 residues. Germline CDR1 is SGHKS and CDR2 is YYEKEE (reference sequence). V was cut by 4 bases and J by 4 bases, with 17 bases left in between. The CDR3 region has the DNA TGTGCCAGCAGCGGAACAGGGACCCCTCGCACCGGGGAGCTGTTTTTT. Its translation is CASSGTGTPRTGELFF.

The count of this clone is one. The CDR3: CASSETLLGPQHF. CDR3 DNA: TGCGCCAGCAGTGAGACGCTACTTGGGCCCCAGCATTTT. This rearrangement joins TRBV10-1 to TRBJ1-5; D is uncertain. Germline V gene data show CDR1 as WNHNN and CDR2 as SYGVQD (reference sequence). This CDR3 region has 13 residues. Trimming removed 2 bases from V and 9 bases from J, with 11 bases in between.

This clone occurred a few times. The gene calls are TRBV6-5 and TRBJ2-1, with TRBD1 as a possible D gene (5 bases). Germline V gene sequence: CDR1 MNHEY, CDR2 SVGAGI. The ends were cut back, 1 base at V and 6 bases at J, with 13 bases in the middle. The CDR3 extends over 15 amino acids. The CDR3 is CASSYWQGATNEQFF. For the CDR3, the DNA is TGTGCCAGCAGTTACTGGCAGGGTGCTACCAATGAGCAGTTCTTC.

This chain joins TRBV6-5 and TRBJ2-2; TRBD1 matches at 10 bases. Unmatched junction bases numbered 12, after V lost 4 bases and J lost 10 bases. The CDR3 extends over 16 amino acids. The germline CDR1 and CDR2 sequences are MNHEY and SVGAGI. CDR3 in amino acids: CASSLTGQGEMVELFF. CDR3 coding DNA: TGTGCCAGCAGTTTAACCGGACAGGGGGAGATGGTGGAGCTGTTTTTT.

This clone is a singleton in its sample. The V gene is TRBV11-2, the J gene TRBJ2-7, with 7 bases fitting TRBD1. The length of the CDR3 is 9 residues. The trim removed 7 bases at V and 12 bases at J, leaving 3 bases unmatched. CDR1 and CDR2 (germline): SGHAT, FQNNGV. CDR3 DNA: TGTGCCAGCAAGGGGGCCTGGTACTTC. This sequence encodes CASKGAWYF. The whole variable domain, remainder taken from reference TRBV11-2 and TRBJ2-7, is EAGVAQSPRYKIIEKRQSVAFWCNPISGHATLYWYQQILGQGPKLLIQFQNNGVVDDSQLPKDRFSAERLKGVDSTLKIQPAKLEDSAVYLCASKGAWYFGPGTRLTVT.

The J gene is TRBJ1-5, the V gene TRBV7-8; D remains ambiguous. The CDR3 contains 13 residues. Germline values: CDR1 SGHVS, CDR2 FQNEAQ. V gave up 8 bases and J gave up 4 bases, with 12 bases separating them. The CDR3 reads CASGRVPNQPQHF. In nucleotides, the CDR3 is TGTGCCAGCGGGCGTGTACCGAATCAGCCCCAGCATTTT.

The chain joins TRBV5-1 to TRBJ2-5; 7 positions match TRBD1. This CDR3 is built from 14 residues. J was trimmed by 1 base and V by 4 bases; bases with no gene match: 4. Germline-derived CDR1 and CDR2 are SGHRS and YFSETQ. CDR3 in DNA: TGCGCCAGCAGCCATGGGACAGCCCAAGAGACCCAGTACTTC. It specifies CASSHGTAQETQYF.

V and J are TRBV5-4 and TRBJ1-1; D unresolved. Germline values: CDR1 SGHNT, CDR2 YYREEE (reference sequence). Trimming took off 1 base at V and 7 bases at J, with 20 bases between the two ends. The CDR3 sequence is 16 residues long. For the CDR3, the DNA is TGTGCCAGCAGCTTGACAGCAGGTTTAGGTGGTAATGAAGCTTTCTTT. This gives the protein CASSLTAGLGGNEAFF.

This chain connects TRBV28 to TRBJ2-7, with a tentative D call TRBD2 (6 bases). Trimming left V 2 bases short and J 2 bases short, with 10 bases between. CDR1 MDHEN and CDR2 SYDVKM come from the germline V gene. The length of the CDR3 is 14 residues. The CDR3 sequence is CASSLIAEPYEQYF. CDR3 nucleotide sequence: TGTGCCAGCAGTTTAATAGCGGAGCCCTACGAGCAGTACTTC.

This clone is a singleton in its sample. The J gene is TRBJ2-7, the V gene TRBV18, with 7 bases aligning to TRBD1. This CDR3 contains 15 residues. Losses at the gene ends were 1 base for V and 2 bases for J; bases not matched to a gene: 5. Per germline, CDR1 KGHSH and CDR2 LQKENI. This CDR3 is CASSPLPGQTYEQYF. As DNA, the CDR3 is TGTGCCAGCTCACCACTCCCGGGACAGACCTACGAGCAGTACTTC.

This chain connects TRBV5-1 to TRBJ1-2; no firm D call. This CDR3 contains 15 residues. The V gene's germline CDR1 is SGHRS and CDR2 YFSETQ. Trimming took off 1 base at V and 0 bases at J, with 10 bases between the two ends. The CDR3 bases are TGCGCCAGCAGCTTGTTGGCAGGAACTAACTATGGCTACACCTTC. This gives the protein CASSLLAGTNYGYTF.

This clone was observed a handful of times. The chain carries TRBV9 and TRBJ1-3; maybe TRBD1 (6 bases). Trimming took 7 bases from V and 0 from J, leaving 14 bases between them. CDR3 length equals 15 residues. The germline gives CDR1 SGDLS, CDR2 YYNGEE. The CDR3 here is CASGGQGNSGNTIYF. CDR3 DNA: TGTGCCAGCGGGGGACAAGGCAACTCTGGAAACACCATATATTTT.

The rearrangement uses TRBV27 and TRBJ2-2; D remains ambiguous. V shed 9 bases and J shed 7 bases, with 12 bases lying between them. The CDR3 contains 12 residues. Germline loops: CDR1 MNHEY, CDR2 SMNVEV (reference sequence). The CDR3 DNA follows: TGTGCCAGTACCGCAAGCCACGGGGAGCTGTTTTTT. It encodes CASTASHGELFF.

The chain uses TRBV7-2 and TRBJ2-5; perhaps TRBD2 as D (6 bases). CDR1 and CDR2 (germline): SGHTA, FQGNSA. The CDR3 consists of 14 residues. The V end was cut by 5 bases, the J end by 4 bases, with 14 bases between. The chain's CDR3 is CASSPRDSAETQYF. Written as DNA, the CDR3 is TGTGCCAGCAGCCCCAGGGACTCCGCAGAGACCCAGTACTTC.

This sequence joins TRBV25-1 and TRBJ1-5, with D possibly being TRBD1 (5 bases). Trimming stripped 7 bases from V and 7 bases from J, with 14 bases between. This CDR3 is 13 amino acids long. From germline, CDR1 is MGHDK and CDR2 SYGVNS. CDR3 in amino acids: CASNAGPIQPQHF. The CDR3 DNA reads TGTGCCAGCAATGCGGGACCCATACAGCCCCAGCATTTT.

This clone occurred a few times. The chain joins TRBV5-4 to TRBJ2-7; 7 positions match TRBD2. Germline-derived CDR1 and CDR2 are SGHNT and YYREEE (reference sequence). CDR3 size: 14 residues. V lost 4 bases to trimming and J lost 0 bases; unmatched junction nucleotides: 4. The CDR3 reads CASSGDYSSYEQYF. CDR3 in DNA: TGTGCCAGCAGCGGGGACTATAGCTCCTACGAGCAGTACTTC.

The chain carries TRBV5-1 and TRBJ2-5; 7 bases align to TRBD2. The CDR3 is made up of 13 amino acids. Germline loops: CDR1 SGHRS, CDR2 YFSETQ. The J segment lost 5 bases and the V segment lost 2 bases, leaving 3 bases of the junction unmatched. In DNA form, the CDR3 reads TGCGCCAGCAGCTTCGGACTAGAGGAGACCCAGTACTTC. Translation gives CASSFGLEETQYF.

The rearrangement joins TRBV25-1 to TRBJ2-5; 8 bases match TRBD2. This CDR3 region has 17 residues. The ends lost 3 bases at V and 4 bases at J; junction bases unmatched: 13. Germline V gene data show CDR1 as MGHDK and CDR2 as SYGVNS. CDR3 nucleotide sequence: TGTGCCAGCAGTGAGCCCCGGCCGGGACTAGTTATAGAGACCCAGTACTTC. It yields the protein CASSEPRPGLVIETQYF. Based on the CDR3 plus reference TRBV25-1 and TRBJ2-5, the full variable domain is EADIYQTPRYLVIGTGKKITLECSQTMGHDKMYWYQQDPGMELHLIHYSYGVNSTEKGDLSSESTVSRIRTEHFPLTLESARPSHTSQYLCASSEPRPGLVIETQYFGPGTRLLVL.

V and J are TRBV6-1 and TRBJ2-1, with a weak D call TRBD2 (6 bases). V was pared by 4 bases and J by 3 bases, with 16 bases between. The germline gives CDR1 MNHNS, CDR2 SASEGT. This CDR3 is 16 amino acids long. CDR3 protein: CASSALPGVVYNEQFF. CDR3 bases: TGTGCCAGCAGTGCCCTCCCGGGAGTAGTCTACAATGAGCAGTTCTTC.

CDR3 nucleotide sequence: TGTGCCAGCAGTCAGGGTTGGGAAAAACTGTTTTTT. Its protein product is CASSQGWEKLFF. The chain uses TRBV27 and TRBJ1-4; TRBD1 is a possible D gene (5 bases). V was cut by 5 bases and J by 8 bases, with 9 bases left in between. This CDR3 has 12 residues. The germline CDR1 and CDR2 sequences are MNHEY and SMNVEV (reference sequence).

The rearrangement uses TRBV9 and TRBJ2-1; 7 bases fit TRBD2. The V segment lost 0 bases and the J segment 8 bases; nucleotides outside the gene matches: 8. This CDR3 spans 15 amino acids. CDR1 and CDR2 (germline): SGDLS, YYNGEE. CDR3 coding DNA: TGTGCCAGCAGCGTAGGCACTAGCGATGGCCATGAGCAGTTCTTC. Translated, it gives CASSVGTSDGHEQFF. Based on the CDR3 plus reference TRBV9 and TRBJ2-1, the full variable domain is DSGVTQTPKHLITATGQRVTLRCSPRSGDLSVYWYQQSLDQGLQFLIQYYNGEERAKGNILERFSAQQFPDLHSELNLSSLELGDSALYFCASSVGTSDGHEQFFGPGTRLTVL.

The CDR3 sequence: CASSTTSGIYNEQFF. CDR3 nucleotide sequence: TGCGCCAGCAGTACCACTAGCGGGATATACAATGAGCAGTTCTTC. The rearrangement uses TRBV5-1 and TRBJ2-1; 10 bases are a match to TRBD2. V was pared by 5 bases and J by 4 bases, with 6 bases of the junction left unmatched. The germline V gene has CDR1 SGHRS and CDR2 YFSETQ. The CDR3 consists of 15 residues.

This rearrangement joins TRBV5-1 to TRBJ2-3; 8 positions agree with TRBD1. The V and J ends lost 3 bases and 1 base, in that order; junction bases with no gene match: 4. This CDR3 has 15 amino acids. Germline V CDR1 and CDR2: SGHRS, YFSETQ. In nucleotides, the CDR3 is TGCGCCAGCAGCTGGGGACAGGAAGGCACAGATACGCAGTATTTT. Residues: CASSWGQEGTDTQYF.

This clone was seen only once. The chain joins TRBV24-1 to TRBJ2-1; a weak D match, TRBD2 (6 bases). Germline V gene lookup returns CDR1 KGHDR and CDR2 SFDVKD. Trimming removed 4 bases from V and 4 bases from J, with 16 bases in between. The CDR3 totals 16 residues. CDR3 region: CATSDSRLGRYNEQFF. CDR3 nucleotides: TGTGCCACCAGTGACTCTCGACTAGGGCGGTACAATGAGCAGTTCTTC.

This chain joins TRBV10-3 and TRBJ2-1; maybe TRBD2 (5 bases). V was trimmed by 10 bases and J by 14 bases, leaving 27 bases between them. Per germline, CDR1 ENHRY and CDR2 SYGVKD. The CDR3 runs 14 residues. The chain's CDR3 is CATGFSQQEGREFF. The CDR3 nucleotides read TGTGCCACGGGGTTTAGCCAACAAGAAGGAAGAGAGTTCTTC.

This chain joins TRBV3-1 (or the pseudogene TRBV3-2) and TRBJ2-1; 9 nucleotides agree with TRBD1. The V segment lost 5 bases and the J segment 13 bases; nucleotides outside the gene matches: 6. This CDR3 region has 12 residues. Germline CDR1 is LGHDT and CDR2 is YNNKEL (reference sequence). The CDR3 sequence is CASSGTGRLQFF. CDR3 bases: TGTGCCAGCAGCGGGACAGGGAGACTTCAGTTCTTC.

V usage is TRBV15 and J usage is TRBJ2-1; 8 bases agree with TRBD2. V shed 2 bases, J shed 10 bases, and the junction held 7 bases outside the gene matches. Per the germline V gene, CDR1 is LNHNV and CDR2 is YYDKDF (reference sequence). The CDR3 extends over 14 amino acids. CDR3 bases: TGTGCCACCAGCAGACCGGGAGGGCCCTGGGAGCAGTTCTTC. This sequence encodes CATSRPGGPWEQFF.

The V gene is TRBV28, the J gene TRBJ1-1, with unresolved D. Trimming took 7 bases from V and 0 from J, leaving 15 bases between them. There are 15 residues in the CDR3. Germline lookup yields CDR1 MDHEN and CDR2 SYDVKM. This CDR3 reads CASTSRVGLNTEAFF. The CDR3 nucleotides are TGTGCCAGCACCTCGAGGGTAGGGTTGAACACTGAAGCTTTCTTT.

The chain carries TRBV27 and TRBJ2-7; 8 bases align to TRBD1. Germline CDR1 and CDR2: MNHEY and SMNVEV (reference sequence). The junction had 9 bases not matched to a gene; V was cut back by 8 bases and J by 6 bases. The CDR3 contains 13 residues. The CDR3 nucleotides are TGTGCCAGCGCCCTCAGGGGGCGCCCCGAGCAGTACTTC. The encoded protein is CASALRGRPEQYF.